This TCR beta chain was recorded in a study of blood T cell repertoires in COVID-19. Some clones are missing from TCRdb's copy, which holds only in-frame ones; the method was immunoSEQ multiplex PCR. The top ten clones hold roughly 8% of a sample with hundreds of thousands of clones, about 89% of them seen once. Germline CDR1 and CDR2: SGHDN and FVKESK. The CDR3 loop spans 13 amino acids. The V end was cut by 2 bases, the J end by 4 bases, with 6 bases between. The chain has TRBV14 and TRBJ1-5; no firm D call. Sequencing was performed on peripheral blood. This receptor was taken from a woman aged 50 to 60 with COVID-19, enrolled during active disease. This chain's CDR3 is CASSQSRNQPQHF. CDR3 coding DNA: TGTGCCAGCAGCCAATCCAGGAATCAGCCCCAGCATTTT.